This entry is about one T cell receptor (beta chain). Antigen specificity is unknown. Memory CD4+ cells were the fraction left after CD45RA+ naive selection. The CDR3 covers 15 residues. Germline CDR1 reads LGHNA; CDR2 reads YNFKEQ. V was pared by 0 bases and J by 5 bases, with 2 bases of the junction left unmatched. The sample belongs to a study of shared clonotypes between healthy human individuals. Sequenced by immunoSEQ multiplex PCR; TCRdb stores in-frame clones only, minus some. The profile covers about 2.4 million clones, with around nine tenths appearing a single time and roughly 0.15% taken by the ten largest. Study-wide findings and caveats: Rarefaction exposed incomplete sorted-subset sequencing despite large depth. In contrast to clonotypes shared by all four donors, non-shared clonotypes had lower generation probabilities.

V gene TRBV4-2 combines with J gene TRBJ2-3; 10 bases align to TRBD2. The specimen sequenced was naive CD4+ T cells sorted from blood. Subset denoted: CD45RA+ positively selected. This sequence originates from a man younger than 30 in good health. Here the CDR3 reads CASSQDLAGVDTQYF. CDR3 in DNA: TGTGCCAGCAGCCAAGACCTAGCGGGAGTAGATACGCAGTATTTT.